This entry features one T cell receptor beta chain sequence. Its antigen has not been determined. Base-call qualities are not available, and no considerably larger clone is one nucleotide away. The CDR3, cysteine through phenylalanine, is 17 amino acids long. Only the CDR3 part of the read is kept: 51 bases, read in frame from the first base. V and J are truncated by 7 bases and 4 bases respectively, leaving an intervening sequence of 23 bases. From a lookup of the germline V gene (reference sequence), CDR1 and CDR2 are SEHNR and FQNEAQ. The immunoSEQ Assay, a bias-controlled multiplex PCR, was used to amplify TCRbeta CDR3 regions from genomic DNA. On the study's bioinformatics: Nucleated cell counts per sample were estimated from amplification of reference gene primers within the assay. To quantify the absolute abundance of each unique TCRbeta CDR3 rearrangement, sequence reads were collapsed and filtered. For each sample, productive Simpson clonality was calculated as the square root of Simpson's diversity index over productive rearrangements. In its TCRdb copy, this immuneACCESS table keeps in-frame sequences only and misses some clones. Where compared with another copy, unresolved V genes explain less than half of these, and the others have no known cause. V and J calls and clone size are those listed in that table; D and trimming were worked out from the DNA. The sample profile shows 250,000 to 350,000 clones; about 88% of them were found once. Jointly, the top ten make up under 15% of the sample.

This sample was included in a study of blood T cell repertoires in COVID-19 (dated by TCRdb to the early 2020s). For the wider study: The collaborator samples originated in the United States, Italy and Spain and spanned the acute and convalescent phases of COVID-19. The prospective study material was composed of cDNA or gDNA derived from T cells, B-cell-depleted T cells, or PBMCs. Subjects who had been exposed to COVID-19, were actively infected with it, or had recovered from it provided the deeply sampled blood TCRbeta repertoires that made up the dataset. The repertoires were released in a freely available public database intended as a resource for research on the immune response to SARS-CoV-2. Samples came from the ongoing ImmuneRACE study (first 160 participants) plus 1,254 subjects from 6 global collaborators. The sample metadata nearly always contained a de-identified subject ID, COVID-19 status, age in years and sex. HLA class I and class II types, where available, came from metadata supplied by the sample provider rather than from assay-based typing.

Paper-wide results and their limitations: The amount of clinical and demographic metadata varied by source and participant and was provided uncurated.

In Seattle, one collaborating source enrolled patients while the infection was active and tracked those patients longitudinally over the course of disease. Collaborating institutions collected whole blood in K2EDTA tubes following their own protocols. For TCRbeta analysis, collaborators shipped samples in one of three forms: frozen whole blood, isolated PBMCs, or DNA extracted from either of those sample types. Sequencing was performed on peripheral blood. This TCR was recovered from a woman between 65 and 79 years old with COVID-19, enrolled during active disease. The V and J genes are TRBV7-9 and TRBJ2-1; a tentative D call is TRBD2 (6 bases match). The CDR3 region: CASTPHGLGGGYNEQFF. The DNA sequence follows: TGTGCCAGCACCCCTCATGGTCTGGGAGGAGGGTACAATGAGCAGTTCTTC.